This T cell receptor (beta chain) appears in the sequencing data of a study of OX40 agonist ivuxolimab in advanced cancers. Sampling of blood occurred at baseline, cycle 4 day 1, and cycle 7 day 1. This table comes from immunoSEQ multiplex PCR, and its TCRdb copy is limited to in-frame clones, with some not included. Among approximately 91,000 clones listed, roughly 85% were seen once. The germline V gene encodes CDR1 MGHRA and CDR2 YSYEKL. The CDR3 covers 12 residues. V lost 1 base and J lost 4, with 4 bases in between. The sequence derives from an adult with an advanced solid tumor such as melanoma, head and neck, liver or kidney cancer. The J gene is TRBJ1-2, the V gene TRBV4-1; D gene unclear. The sequencing used CD4+ or CD8+ T cells sorted from blood, collected in a trial of the OX40 agonist ivuxolimab. CDR3 DNA sequence: TGCGCCAGCAGCCAAGGACGCTATGGCTACACCTTC. This gives the protein CASSQGRYGYTF.